Described below is a single T cell receptor (beta chain) sequence and its context. Germline and junction disagree at one end, which may indicate a read error. Each sample yielded at least 5 micrograms of PBMC total RNA. The use of a sample-barcoded 5' primer and a J-beta primer mix characterized a second PCR of roughly 6 to 11 cycles. Via MiXCR, TCRdb re-called the 5' RACE reads, giving one row per CDR3 protein. The repertoire has about 1.6 million distinct CDR3 sequences, 34% of them found once; the top ten carry approximately 10%. CDR3 length: 12 residues. The germline V gene encodes CDR1 MNHEY and CDR2 SMNVEV (reference sequence). The source of the sample is a study of blood T cells in healthy people across ages.

Sequenced: blood. This receptor was taken from a woman younger than 45 in good health. The chain combines TRBV27 with TRBJ1-2, with a weak D call TRBD1 (5 bases). The CDR3 coding sequence is TGTGCCGGCAGTTTAATGGGGCATGGCTACACCTTC. Protein sequence: CAGSLMGHGYTF.